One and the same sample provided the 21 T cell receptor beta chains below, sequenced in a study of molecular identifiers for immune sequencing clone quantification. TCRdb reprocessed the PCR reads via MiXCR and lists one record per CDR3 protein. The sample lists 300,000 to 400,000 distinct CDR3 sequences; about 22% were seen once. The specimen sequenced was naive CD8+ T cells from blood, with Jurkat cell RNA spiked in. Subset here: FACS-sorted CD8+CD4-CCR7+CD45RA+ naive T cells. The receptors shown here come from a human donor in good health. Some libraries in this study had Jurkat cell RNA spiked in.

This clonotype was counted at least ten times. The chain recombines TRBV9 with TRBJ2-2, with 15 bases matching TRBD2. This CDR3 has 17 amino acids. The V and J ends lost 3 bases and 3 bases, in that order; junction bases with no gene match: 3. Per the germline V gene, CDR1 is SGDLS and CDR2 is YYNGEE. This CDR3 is CASSGTSGRVDTGELFF. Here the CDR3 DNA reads TGTGCCAGCAGCGGGACTAGCGGGAGGGTGGACACCGGGGAGCTGTTTTTT.

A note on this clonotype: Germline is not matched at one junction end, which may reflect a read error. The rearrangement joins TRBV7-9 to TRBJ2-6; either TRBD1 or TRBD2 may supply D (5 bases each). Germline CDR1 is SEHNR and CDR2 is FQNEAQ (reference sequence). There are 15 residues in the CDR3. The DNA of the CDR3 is TGTGCCAGCGGCTTAGTGGGGGTCGGGGCCAACGTCCTGACTTTC. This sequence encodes CASGLVGVGANVLTF. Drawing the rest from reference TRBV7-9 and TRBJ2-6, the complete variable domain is DTGVSQNPRHKITKRGQNVTFRCDPISEHNRLYWYRQTLGQGPEFLTYFQNEAQLEKSRLLSDRFSAERPKGSFSTLEIQRTEQGDSAMYLCASGLVGVGANVLTFGAGSRLTVL.

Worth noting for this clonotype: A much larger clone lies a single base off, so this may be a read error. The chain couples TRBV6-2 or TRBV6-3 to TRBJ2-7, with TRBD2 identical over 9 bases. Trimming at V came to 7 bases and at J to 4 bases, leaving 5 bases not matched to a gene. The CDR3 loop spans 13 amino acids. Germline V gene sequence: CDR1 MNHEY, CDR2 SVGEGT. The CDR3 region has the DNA TGTGCCAGCACTGTAGCGGGGGCTTACGAGCAGTACTTC. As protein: CASTVAGAYEQYF.

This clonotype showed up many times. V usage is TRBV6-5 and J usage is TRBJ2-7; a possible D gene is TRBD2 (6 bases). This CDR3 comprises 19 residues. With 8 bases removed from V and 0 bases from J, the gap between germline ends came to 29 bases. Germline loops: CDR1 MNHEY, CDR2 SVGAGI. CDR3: CASSLRGAGGSTSSYEQYF. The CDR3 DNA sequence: TGTGCCAGCTCACTACGAGGGGCCGGAGGGTCTACCTCCTCCTACGAGCAGTACTTC.

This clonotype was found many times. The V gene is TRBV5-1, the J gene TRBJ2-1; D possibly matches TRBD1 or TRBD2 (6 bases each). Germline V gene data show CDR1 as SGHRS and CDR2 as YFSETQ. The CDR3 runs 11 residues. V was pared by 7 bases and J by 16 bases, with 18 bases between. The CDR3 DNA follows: TGCGCCAGCTGGGACGGGGGCGGTTTTTTCTTC. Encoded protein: CASWDGGGFFF.

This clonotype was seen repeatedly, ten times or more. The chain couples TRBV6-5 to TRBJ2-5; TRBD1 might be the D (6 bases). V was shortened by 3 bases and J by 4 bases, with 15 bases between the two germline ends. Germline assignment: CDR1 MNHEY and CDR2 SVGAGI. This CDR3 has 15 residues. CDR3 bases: TGTGCCAGCAGTTATAGTCAGGGGCGCGCAGAGACCCAGTACTTC. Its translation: CASSYSQGRAETQYF.

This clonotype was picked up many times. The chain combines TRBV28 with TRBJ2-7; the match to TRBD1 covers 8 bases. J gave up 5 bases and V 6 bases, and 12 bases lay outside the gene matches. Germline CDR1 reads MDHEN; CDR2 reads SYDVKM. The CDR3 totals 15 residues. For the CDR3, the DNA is TGTGCCAGCAGCCCGGACAGGGTGTCACTCCACGAGCAGTACTTC. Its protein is CASSPDRVSLHEQYF.

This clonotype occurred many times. The CDR3 DNA reads TGTGCCAGCAGCTGGGGACAGGGAGGAGATACGCAGTATTTT. Translation: CASSWGQGGDTQYF. The rearrangement uses TRBV7-2 and TRBJ2-3, with 9 bases that match TRBD1. This CDR3 spans 14 amino acids. Trimming cost V 4 bases and J 5 bases; bases outside gene matches: 4. Germline CDR1 SGHTA, CDR2 FQGNSA. Complete variable domain (other parts from reference TRBV7-2 and TRBJ2-3): GAGVSQSPSNKVTEKGKDVELRCDPISGHTALYWYRQSLGQGLEFLIYFQGNSAPDKSGLPSDRFSAERTGGSVSTLTIQRTQQEDSAVYLCASSWGQGGDTQYFGPGTRLTVL.

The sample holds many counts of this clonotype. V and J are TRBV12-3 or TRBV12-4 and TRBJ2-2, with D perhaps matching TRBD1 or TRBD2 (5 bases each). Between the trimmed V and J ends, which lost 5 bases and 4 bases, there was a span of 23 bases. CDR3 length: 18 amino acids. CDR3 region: CASSPIPGRSAGTGELFF. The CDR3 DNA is TGTGCCAGCAGTCCGATCCCGGGACGCAGCGCGGGCACCGGGGAGCTGTTTTTT.

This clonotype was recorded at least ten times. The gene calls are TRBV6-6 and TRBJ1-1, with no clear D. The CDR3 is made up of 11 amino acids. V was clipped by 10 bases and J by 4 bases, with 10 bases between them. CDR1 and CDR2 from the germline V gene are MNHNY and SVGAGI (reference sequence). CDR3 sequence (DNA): TGTGCCATCCACAAGGGCACTGAAGCTTTCTTT. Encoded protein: CAIHKGTEAFF.

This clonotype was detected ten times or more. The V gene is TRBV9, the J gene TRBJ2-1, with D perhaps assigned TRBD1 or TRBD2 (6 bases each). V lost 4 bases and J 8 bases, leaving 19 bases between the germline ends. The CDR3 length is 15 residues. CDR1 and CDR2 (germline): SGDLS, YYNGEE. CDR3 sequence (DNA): TGTGCCAGCAGCCCATGGGACAACCCGGGGGATGAGCAGTTCTTC. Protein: CASSPWDNPGDEQFF.

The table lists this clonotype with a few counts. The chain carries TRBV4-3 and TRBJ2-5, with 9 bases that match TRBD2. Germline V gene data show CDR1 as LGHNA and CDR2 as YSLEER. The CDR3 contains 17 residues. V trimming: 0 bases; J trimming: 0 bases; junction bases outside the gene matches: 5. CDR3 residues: CASSQDRSGSHQETQYF. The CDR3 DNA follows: TGCGCCAGCAGCCAAGATCGTAGCGGGAGCCACCAAGAGACCCAGTACTTC.

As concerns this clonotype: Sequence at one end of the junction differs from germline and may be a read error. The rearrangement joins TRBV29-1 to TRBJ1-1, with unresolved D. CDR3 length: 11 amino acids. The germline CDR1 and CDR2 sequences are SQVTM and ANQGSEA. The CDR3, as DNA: TGCAGCGTTGTGGGAAACACTGGAGCTTTCTTT. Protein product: CSVVGNTGAFF.

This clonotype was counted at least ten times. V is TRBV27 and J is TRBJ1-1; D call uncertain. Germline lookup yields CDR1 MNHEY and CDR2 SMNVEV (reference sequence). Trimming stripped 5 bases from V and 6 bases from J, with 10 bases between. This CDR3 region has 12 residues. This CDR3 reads CASSKTGSEAFF. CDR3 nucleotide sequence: TGTGCCAGCAGTAAAACCGGGTCTGAAGCTTTCTTT.

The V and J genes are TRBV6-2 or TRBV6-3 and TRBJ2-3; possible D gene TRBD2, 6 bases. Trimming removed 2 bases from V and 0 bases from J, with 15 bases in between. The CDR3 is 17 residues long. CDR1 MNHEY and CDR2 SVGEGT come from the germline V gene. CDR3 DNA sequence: TGTGCCAGCAGTTACGATTATAGCGGCGGCAGCACAGATACGCAGTATTTT. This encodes CASSYDYSGGSTDTQYF.

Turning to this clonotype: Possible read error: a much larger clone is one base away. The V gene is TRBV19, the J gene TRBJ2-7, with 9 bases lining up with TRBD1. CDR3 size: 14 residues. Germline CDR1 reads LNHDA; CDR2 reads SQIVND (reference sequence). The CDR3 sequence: CACSMGTGTYEQYF. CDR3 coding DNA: TGTGCCTGTAGTATGGGGACAGGGACCTACGAGCAGTACTTC. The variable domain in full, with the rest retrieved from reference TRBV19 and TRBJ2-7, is DGGITQSPKYLFRKEGQNVTLSCEQNLNHDAMYWYRQDPGQGLRLIYYSQIVNDFQKGDIAEGYSVSREKKESFPLTVTSAQKNPTAFYLCACSMGTGTYEQYFGPGTRLTVT.

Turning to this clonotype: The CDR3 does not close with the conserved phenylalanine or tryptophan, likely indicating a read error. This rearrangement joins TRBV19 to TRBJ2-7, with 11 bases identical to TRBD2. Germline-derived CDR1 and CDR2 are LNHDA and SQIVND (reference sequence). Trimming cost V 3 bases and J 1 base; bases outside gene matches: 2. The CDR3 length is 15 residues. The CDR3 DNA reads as TGTGCCAGTAGTATTAGCGGGGGGGGTTCCTACGAGCAGTACTCC. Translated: CASSISGGGSYEQYS.

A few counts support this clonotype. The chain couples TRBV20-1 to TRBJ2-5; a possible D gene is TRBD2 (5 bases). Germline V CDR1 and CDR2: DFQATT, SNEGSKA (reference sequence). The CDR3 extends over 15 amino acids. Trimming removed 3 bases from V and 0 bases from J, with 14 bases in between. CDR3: CSARGAELYQETQYF. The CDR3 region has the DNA TGCAGTGCTAGGGGAGCGGAGTTGTACCAAGAGACCCAGTACTTC.

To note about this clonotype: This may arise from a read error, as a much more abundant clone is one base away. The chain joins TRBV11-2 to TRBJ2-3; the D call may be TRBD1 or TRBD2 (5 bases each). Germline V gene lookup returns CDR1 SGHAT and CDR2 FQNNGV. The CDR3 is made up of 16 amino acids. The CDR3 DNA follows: TGTGTCAGCAGCCCAACTACCAGGGCTCGGGGAGATACGCAGTATTTT. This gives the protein CVSSPTTRARGDTQYF.

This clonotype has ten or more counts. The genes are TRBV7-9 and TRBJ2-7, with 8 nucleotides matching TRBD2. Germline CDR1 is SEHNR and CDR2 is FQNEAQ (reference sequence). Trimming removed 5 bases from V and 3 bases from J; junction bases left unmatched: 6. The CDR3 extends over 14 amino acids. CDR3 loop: CASSPGGAIYEQYF. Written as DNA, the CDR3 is TGTGCCAGCAGCCCCGGGGGGGCCATCTACGAGCAGTACTTC.

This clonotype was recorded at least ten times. In nucleotides, the CDR3 is TGTGCCAGCAGCCAATTAATGACCGGGGAGCTGTTTTTT. It encodes CASSQLMTGELFF. The chain couples TRBV16 to TRBJ2-2; D is unclear. Germline CDR1 and CDR2: KGHSY and FQNENV. The CDR3 length is 13 residues. V was clipped by 1 base and J by 5 bases, with 5 bases between them.